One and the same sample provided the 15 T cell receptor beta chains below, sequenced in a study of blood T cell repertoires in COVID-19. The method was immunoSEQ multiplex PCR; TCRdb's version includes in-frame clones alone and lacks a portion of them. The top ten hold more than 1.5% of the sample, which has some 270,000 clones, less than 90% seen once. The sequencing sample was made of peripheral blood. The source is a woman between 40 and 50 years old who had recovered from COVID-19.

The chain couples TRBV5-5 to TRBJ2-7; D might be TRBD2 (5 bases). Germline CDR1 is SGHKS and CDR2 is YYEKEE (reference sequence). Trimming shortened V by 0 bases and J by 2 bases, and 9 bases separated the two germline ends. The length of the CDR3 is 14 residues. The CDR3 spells CASSLVRRTYEQYF. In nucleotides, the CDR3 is TGTGCCAGCAGCTTGGTCAGGAGGACCTACGAGCAGTACTTC.

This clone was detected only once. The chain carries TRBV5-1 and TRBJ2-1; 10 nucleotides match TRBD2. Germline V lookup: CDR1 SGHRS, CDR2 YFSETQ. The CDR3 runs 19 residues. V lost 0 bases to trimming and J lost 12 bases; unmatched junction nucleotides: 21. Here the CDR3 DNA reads TGCGCCAGCAGCTTGGGGACTAGCGGCCGGAGGTCCAATGCACAGGGGCAGTTCTTC. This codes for CASSLGTSGRRSNAQGQFF.

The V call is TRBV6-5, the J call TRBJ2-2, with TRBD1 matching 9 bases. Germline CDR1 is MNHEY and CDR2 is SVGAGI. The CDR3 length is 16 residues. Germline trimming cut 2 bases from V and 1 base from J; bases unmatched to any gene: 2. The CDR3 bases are TGTGCCAGCAGTTACCGGGACAGGGTGAACACCGGGGAGCTGTTTTTT. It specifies CASSYRDRVNTGELFF.

CDR3 in amino acids: CAWSVDGRASGYTF. In nucleotides, the CDR3 is TGTGCCTGGAGTGTAGATGGGAGGGCCTCCGGCTACACCTTC. V gene TRBV30 combines with J gene TRBJ1-2; D is undetermined. The CDR3 extends over 14 amino acids. Germline loops: CDR1 GTSNPN, CDR2 SVGIG (reference sequence). The V end was cut by 0 bases, the J end by 8 bases, with 16 bases between.

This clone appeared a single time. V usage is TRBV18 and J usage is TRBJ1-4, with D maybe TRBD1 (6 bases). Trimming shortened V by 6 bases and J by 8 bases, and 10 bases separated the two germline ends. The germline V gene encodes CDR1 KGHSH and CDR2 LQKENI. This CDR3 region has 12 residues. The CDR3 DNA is TGTGCCAGCTCGCCCGGACAGGAAAAACTGTTTTTT. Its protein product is CASSPGQEKLFF.

This CDR3 reads CASSFRRNTEAFF. The CDR3 DNA reads as TGTGCCAGCAGCTTTAGGAGGAACACTGAAGCTTTCTTT. This rearrangement joins TRBV11-1 to TRBJ1-1, with D uncertain. Trimming cost V 3 bases and J 1 base, with 6 bases left between them. Germline CDR1 SGHAT, CDR2 FQDESV (reference sequence). The CDR3 totals 13 residues.

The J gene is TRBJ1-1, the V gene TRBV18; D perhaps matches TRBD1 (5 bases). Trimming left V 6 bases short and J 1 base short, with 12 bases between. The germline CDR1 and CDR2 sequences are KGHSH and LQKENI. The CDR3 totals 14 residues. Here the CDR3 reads CASSPGQANTEAFF. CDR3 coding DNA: TGTGCCAGCTCTCCAGGGCAGGCGAACACTGAAGCTTTCTTT.

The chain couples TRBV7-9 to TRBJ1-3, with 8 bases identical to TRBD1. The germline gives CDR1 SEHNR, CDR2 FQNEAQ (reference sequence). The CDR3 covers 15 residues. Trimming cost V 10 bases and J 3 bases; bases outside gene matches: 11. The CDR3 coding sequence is TGTGCCATAGGGGCTCAGGGGGCTTATGGAAACACCATATATTTT. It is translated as CAIGAQGAYGNTIYF. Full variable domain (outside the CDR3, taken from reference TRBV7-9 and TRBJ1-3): DTGVSQNPRHKITKRGQNVTFRCDPISEHNRLYWYRQTLGQGPEFLTYFQNEAQLEKSRLLSDRFSAERPKGSFSTLEIQRTEQGDSAMYLCAIGAQGAYGNTIYFGEGSWLTVV.

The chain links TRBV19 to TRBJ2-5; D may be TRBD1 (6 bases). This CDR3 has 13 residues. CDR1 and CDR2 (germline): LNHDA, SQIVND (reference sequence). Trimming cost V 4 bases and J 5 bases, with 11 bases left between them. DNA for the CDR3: TGTGCCAGTAGTAACAGGGTTTGGGAGACCCAGTACTTC. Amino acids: CASSNRVWETQYF.

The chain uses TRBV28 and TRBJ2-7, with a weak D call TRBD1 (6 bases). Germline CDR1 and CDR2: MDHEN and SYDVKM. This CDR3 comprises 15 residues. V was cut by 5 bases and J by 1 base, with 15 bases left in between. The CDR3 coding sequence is TGTGCCAGCAGTCCCGGGACATTCTCATCCTACGAGCAGTACTTC. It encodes CASSPGTFSSYEQYF.

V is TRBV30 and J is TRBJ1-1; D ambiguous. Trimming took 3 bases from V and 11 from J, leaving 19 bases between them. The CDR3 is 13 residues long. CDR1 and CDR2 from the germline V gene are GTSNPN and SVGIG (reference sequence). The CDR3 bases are TGTGCCTGGAGAATAATGGCGGGAGAACTCGCTTTCTTT. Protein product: CAWRIMAGELAFF.

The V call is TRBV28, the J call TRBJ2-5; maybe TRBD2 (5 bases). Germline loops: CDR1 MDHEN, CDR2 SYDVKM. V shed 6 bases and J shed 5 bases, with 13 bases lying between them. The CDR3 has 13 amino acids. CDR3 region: CASSPSGMETQYF. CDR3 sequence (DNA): TGTGCCAGCAGCCCCTCCGGGATGGAGACCCAGTACTTC.

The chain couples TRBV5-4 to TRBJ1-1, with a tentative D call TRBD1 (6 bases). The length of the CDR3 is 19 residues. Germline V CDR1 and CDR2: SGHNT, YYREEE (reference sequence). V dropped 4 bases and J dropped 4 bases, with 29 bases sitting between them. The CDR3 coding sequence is TGTGCCAGCAGCCCACGTCGCGGCAAACAGGGAGCACGGGGCACTGAAGCTTTCTTT. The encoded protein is CASSPRRGKQGARGTEAFF.

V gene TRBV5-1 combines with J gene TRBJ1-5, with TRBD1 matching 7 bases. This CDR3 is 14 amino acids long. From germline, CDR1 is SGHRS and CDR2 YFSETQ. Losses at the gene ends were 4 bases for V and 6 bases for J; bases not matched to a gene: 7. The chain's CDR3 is CASSPEGASQPQHF. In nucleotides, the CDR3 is TGCGCCAGCAGCCCGGAGGGGGCAAGTCAGCCCCAGCATTTT.

CDR3 nucleotide sequence: TGTGCCAGCAGCAATCCCGGACATCTCTCTGGAAACACCATATATTTT. This codes for CASSNPGHLSGNTIYF. The chain combines TRBV5-5 with TRBJ1-3, with a possible D match to TRBD1 (5 bases). This CDR3 is 16 amino acids long. V was clipped by 4 bases and J by 0 bases, with 14 bases between them. Germline CDR1 reads SGHKS; CDR2 reads YYEKEE (reference sequence).